Reported below is one T cell receptor (beta chain). Its antigen is not known. Described treatment: roughly 18 received Ad26.COV2.S at low or high dose, single or two shots; 5 received placebo; per-sample allocation not given. Collection of samples fell on day 63 after the first vaccine or placebo injection. Ad26 vector vaccine expressed Wuhan-strain SARS-CoV-2 spike. The CDR3 covers 18 residues. The data originate from a study of Ad26.COV2.S vaccination and SARS-CoV-2 variants. The wider study: Donor was assigned to the Ad26.COV2.S arm of trial COV1001.

TCRdb's table, derived via immunoSEQ multiplex PCR, lists solely in-frame clones and lacks some. This table holds about 330,000 clones, roughly 88% found once. Study-level results: The TCR breadth and depth analyses may have produced an underestimate of total T cell responses. Following vaccination, spike-specific CD8+ and CD4+ T cell responses reportedly exhibited substantial breadth.

The sample in question was peripheral blood, obtained in a trial of Ad26.COV2.S vaccine versus placebo. The TCR sequence derives from a person between 18 and 65 years old who received the Ad26.COV2.S COVID-19 vaccine or a placebo. The chain employs TRBV12-1 and TRBJ2-1; the table calls TRBD1, which could not be checked here. TRBV12-1 is shown as a pseudogene. The CDR3 DNA reads TGTGCCAGCAGCTTATCATACCGACAGGGGGCCAGCTACAATGAGCAGTTCTTC. This encodes CASSLSYRQGASYNEQFF.